This T cell receptor beta chain derives from a study of Ad26.COV2.S vaccination and SARS-CoV-2 variants. Study-level information: Ad26.COV2.S given intramuscularly, once or twice 56 days apart.

The treatment: over 15 received Ad26.COV2.S at low or high dose, single or two shots; about 5 received placebo; per-sample allocation not given. The investigators took samples on day 63 after the first vaccine or placebo injection. The method was immunoSEQ multiplex PCR; TCRdb's version includes in-frame clones alone and lacks a portion of them. The sample lists some 300,000 clones, just over 85% occurring once. Trimming cost V 5 bases and J 8 bases; bases outside gene matches: 6. CDR3 length equals 13 residues. Germline assignment: CDR1 SQVTM and CDR2 ANQGSEA. The sample here was peripheral blood, taken in a trial of Ad26.COV2.S vaccine versus placebo. This chain connects TRBV29-1 to TRBJ1-4; 9 nucleotides match TRBD1. The sequence was obtained from a person between 18 and 59 years old who received the Ad26.COV2.S COVID-19 vaccine or a placebo. The CDR3 protein is CSVSQGAGEKLFF. CDR3 coding DNA: TGCAGCGTTTCACAGGGGGCCGGGGAAAAACTGTTTTTT. The full variable domain, rest sourced from reference TRBV29-1 and TRBJ1-4, is SAVISQKPSRDICQRGTSLTIQCQVDSQVTMMFWYRQQPGQSLTLIATANQGSEATYESGFVIDKFPISRPNLTFSTLTVSNMSPEDSSIYLCSVSQGAGEKLFFGSGTQLSVL.